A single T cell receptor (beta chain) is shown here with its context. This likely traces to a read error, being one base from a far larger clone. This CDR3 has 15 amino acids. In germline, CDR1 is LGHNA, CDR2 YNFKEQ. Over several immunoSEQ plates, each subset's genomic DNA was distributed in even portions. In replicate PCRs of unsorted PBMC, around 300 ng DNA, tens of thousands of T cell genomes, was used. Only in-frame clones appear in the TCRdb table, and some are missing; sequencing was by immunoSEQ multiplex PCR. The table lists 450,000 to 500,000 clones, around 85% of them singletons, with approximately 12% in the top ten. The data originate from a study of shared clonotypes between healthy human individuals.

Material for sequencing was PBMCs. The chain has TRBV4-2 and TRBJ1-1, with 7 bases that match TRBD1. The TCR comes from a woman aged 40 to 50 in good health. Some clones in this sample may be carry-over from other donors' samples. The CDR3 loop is CASSQGDSLNTEALF. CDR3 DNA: TGTGCCAGCAGCCAAGGGGACAGCTTGAACACTGAAGCTTTATTT.